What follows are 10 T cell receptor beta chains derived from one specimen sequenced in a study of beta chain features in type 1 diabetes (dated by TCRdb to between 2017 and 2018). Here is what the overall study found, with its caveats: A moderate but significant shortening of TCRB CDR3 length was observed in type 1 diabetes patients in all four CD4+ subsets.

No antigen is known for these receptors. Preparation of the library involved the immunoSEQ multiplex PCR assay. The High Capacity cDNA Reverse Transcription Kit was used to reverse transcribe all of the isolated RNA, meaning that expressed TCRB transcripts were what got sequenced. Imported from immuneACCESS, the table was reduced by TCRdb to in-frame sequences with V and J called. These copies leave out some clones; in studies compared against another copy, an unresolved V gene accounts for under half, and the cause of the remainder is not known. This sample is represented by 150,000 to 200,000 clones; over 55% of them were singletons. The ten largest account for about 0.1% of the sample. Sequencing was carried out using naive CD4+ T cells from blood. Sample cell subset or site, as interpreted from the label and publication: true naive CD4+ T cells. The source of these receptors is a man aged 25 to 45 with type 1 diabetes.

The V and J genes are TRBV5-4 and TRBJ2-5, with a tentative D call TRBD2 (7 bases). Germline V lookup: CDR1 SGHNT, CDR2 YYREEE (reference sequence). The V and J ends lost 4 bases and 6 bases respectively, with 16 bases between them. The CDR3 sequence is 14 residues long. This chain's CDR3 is CASSPGGQFKTQYF. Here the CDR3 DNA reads TGTGCCAGCAGCCCGGGGGGCCAGTTTAAGACCCAGTACTTC.

This chain's CDR3 is CASSQDLDRGTDTQYF. The CDR3 DNA follows: TGCGCCAGCAGCCAAGATCTCGACAGGGGAACAGATACGCAGTATTTT. The V gene is TRBV4-3, the J gene TRBJ2-3; 8 nucleotides match TRBD1. This CDR3 spans 16 amino acids. Germline loops: CDR1 LGHNA, CDR2 YSLEER. The junction had 5 bases not matched to a gene; V was cut back by 0 bases and J by 3 bases.

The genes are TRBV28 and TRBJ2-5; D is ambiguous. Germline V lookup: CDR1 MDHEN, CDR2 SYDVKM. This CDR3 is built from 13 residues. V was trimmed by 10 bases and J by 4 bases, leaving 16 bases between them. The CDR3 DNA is TGTGCCACCAGGCCCTTGGAGAGAGAGACCCAGTACTTC. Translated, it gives CATRPLERETQYF.

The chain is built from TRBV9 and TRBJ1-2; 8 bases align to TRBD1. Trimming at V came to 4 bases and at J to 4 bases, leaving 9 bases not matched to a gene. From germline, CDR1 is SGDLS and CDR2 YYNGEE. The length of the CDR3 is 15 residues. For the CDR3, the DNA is TGTGCCAGCAGCCCCGGACAGGGATCTTCCTATGGCTACACCTTC. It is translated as CASSPGQGSSYGYTF.

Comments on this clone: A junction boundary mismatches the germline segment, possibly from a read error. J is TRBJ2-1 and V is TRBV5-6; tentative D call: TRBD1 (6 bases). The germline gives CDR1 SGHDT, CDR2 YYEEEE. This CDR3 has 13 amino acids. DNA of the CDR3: TGTGCCAGCACCTTGGGGGCAGTCAATGAGCAGTTCTTC. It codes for CASTLGAVNEQFF.

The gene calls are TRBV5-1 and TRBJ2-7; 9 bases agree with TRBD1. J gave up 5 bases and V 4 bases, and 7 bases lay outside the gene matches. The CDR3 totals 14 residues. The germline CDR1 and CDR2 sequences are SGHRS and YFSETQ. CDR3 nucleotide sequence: TGCGCCAGCAGCGGTAGACAGGGGGTCGACGAGCAGTACTTC. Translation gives CASSGRQGVDEQYF.

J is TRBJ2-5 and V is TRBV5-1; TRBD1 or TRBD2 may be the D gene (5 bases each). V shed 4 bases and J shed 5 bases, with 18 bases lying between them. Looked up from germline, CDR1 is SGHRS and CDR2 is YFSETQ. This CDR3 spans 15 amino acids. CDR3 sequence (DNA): TGCGCCAGCAGCATAACCGGGACGGAGCACGAGACCCAGTACTTC. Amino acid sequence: CASSITGTEHETQYF.

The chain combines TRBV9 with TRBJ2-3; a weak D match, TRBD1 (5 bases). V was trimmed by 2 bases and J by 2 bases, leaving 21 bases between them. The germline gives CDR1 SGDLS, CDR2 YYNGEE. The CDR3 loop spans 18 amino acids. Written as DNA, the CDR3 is TGTGCCAGCAGCGTCTTTACTCGATCGGACACAGTCACAGATACGCAGTATTTT. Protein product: CASSVFTRSDTVTDTQYF.

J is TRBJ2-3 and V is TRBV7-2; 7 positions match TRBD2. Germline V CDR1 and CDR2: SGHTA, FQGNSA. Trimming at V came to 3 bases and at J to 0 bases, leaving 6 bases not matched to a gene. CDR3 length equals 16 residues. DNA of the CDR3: TGTGCCAGCAGCTTCTCCGGGGGGTCTAGCACAGATACGCAGTATTTT. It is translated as CASSFSGGSSTDTQYF.

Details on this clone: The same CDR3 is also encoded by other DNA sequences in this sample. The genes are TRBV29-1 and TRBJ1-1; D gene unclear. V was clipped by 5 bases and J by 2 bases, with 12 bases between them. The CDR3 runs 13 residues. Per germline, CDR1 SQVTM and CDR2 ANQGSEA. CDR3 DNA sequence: TGCAGCGTTCACCGGGGTACAAACACTGAAGCTTTCTTT. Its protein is CSVHRGTNTEAFF.